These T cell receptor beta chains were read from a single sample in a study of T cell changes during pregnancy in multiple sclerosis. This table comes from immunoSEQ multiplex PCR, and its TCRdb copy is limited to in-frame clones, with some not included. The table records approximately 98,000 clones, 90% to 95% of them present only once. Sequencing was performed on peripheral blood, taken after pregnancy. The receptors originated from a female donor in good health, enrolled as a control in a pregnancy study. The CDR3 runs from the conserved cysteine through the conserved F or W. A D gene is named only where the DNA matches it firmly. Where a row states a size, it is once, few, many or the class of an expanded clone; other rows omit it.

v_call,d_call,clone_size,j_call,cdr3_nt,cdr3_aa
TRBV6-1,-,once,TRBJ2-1,TGTGCCAGCAGTGAAATGGCGATCGGGGATGAGCAGTTCTTC,CASSEMAIGDEQFF
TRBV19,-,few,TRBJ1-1,TGTGCCAGTAGTATAAGCGGACGGATGAACACTGAAGCTTTCTTT,CASSISGRMNTEAFF
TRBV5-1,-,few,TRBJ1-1,TGCGCCAGCAGAGGACAGCCCACTGAAGCTTTCTTT,CASRGQPTEAFF
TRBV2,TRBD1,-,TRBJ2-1,TGTGCCAGCAAGGACCTGGGACAGCTCTACAATGAGCAGTTCTTC,CASKDLGQLYNEQFF
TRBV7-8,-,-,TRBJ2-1,TGTGCCAGCAGCGCAGGTCTAGCGTTGGGGCAGTTCTTC,CASSAGLALGQFF
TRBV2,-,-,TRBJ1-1,TGTGCCAGCAGCGCTCGGGTTGGGGGGGGCACTGAAGCTTTCTTT,CASSARVGGGTEAFF
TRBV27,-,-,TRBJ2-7,TGTGCCAGCAGTTACCCCAACGGGAAATACGAGCAGTACTTC,CASSYPNGKYEQYF
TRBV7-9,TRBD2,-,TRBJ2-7,TGTGCCAGCAGCTCCCTAGCGGGGGTTGGCGAGCAGTACTTC,CASSSLAGVGEQYF
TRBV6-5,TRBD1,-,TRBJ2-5,TGTGCCAGCAGTTCGACAGGGGAAGAGACCCAGTACTTC,CASSSTGEETQYF
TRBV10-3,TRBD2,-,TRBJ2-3,TGTGCCATCAGTGAGTCGAGTAGCGGGGGGGCCGGTACGCAGTATTTT,CAISESSSGGAGTQYF
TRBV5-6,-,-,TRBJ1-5,TGTGCCAGCAGCTCGTGGGGGGGCCAGACCAATCAGCCCCAGCATTTT,CASSSWGGQTNQPQHF
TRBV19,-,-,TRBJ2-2,TGTGCCAGTAGTATAGATAGCAGAGCCGGGGAGCTGTTTTTT,CASSIDSRAGELFF
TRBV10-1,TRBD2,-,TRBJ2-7,TGCGCCAGTGACTCGGGAGGTTCCTACGAGCAGTACTTC,CASDSGGSYEQYF
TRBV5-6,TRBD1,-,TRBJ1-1,TGTGCCAGCAGCTACCTGACAGGGGGCGAGATTGAAGCTTTCTTT,CASSYLTGGEIEAFF
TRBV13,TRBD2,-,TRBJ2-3,TGTGCCAGCAGCTTAGAGGGGTTTTTCGACGGGACTAGCGGGGGGGCGTTAAATACGCAGTATTTT,CASSLEGFFDGTSGGALNTQYF
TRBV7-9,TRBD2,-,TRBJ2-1,TGTGCCAGCAGCTACGGGACTAGCGGGAGGGAATACAATGAGCAGTTCTTC,CASSYGTSGREYNEQFF
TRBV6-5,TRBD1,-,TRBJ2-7,TGTGCCAGCAGTTATGGACAGGTCCCCACCTACGAGCAGTACTTC,CASSYGQVPTYEQYF
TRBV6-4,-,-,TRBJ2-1,TGTGCCAGCAGTCGGGGGGCCGAGAATGAGCAGTTCTTC,CASSRGAENEQFF
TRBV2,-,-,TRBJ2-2,TGTGCCAGCAGCGTTGGACTCACCTTGGGGACCGGGGAGCTGTTTTTT,CASSVGLTLGTGELFF
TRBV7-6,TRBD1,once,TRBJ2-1,TGTGCCAGCAGCCCCGGGACAGATTCCTACAATGAGCAGTTCTTC,CASSPGTDSYNEQFF
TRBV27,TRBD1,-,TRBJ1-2,TGTGCCAGCAGTTTCGGCAGGGGGCTCTATGGCTACACCTTC,CASSFGRGLYGYTF
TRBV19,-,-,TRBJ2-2,TGTGCCAGTAGTATCATGTCAGGGCACACCGGGGAGCTGTTTTTT,CASSIMSGHTGELFF